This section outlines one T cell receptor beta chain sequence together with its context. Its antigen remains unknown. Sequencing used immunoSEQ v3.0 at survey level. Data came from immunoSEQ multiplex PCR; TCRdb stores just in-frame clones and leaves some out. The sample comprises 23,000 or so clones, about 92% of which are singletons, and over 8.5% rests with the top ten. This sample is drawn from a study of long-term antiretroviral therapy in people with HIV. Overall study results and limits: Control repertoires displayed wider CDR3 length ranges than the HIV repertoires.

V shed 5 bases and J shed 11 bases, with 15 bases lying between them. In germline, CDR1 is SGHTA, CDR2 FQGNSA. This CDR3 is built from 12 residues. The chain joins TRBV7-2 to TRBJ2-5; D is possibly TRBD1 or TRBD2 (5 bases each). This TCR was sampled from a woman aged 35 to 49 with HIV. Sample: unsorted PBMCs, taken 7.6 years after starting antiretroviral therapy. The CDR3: CASSPQGVTQYF. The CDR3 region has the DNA TGTGCCAGCAGCCCCCAGGGAGTTACTCAGTACTTC.